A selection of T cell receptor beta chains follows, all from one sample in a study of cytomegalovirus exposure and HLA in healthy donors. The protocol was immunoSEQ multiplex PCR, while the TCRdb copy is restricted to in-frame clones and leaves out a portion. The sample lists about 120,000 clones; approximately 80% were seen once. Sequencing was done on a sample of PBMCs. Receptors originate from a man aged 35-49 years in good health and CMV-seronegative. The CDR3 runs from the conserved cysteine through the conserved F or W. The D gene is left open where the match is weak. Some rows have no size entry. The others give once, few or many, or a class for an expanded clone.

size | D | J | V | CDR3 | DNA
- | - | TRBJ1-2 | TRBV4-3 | CASSQVVRENYGYTF | TGCGCCAGCAGCCAAGTGGTTCGGGAAAACTATGGCTACACCTTC
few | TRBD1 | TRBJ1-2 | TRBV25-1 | CASSELGQGASDGYTF | TGTGCCAGCAGTGAATTAGGGCAGGGGGCTAGCGATGGCTACACCTTC
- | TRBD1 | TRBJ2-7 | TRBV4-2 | CASSRGQRQGLYEQYF | TGTGCCAGCAGCCGTGGGCAAAGACAGGGCCTGTACGAGCAGTACTTC
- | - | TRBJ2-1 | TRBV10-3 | CAISGLIGNEQFF | TGTGCCATCAGTGGACTGATAGGTAATGAGCAGTTCTTC
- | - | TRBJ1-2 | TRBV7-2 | CASSFGGTKNYGYTF | TGTGCCAGCAGCTTCGGGGGGACGAAGAACTATGGCTACACCTTC
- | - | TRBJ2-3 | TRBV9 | CASSVDGVSTDTQYF | TGTGCCAGCAGCGTAGACGGGGTTAGCACAGATACGCAGTATTTT
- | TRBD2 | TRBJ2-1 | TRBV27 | CASSLSFSPSGREQFF | TGTGCCAGCAGTTTATCTTTCTCCCCTAGCGGGAGAGAGCAGTTCTTC
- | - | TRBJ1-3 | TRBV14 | CASSQGASLGNTIYF | TGTGCCAGCAGCCAAGGAGCCTCCCTCGGAAACACCATATATTTT
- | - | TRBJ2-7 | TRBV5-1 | CASSLALGATYEQYF | TGCGCCAGCAGCTTGGCTTTAGGGGCGACCTACGAGCAGTACTTC
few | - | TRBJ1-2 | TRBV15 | CATSREQYGYTF | TGTGCCACCAGCAGGGAACAGTATGGCTACACCTTC
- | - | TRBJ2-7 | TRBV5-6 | CASSFRGVGSYEQYF | TGTGCCAGCAGCTTCAGGGGAGTCGGCTCCTACGAGCAGTACTTC
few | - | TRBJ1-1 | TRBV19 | CASMTGSVEAFF | TGTGCCAGTATGACGGGATCTGTCGAAGCTTTCTTT
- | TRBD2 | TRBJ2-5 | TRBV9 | CASSVGLAGADALETQYF | TGTGCCAGCAGCGTAGGACTAGCGGGGGCAGACGCTCTAGAGACCCAGTACTTC
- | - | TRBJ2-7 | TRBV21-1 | CASSATSGREAYEQYF | TGTGCCAGCAGCGCGACTAGCGGGAGGGAGGCATACGAGCAGTACTTC
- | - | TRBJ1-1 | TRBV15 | CATLSGMGTEAFF | TGTGCCACGTTGTCCGGGATGGGTACTGAAGCTTTCTTT
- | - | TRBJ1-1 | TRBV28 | CASSLSHGGAFF | TGTGCCAGCAGTTTATCCCACGGCGGAGCTTTCTTT
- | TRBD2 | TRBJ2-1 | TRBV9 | CASSVLAGSYNEQFF | TGTGCCAGCAGCGTACTAGCGGGTAGTTACAATGAGCAGTTCTTC
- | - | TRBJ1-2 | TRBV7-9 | CASSPGTGTNYGYTF | TGTGCCAGCAGCCCCGGGACTGGGACTAACTATGGCTACACCTTC
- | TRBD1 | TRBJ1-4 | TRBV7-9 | CASSNARTGRGEKLFF | TGTGCCAGCAGCAACGCCCGGACAGGACGAGGTGAAAAACTGTTTTTT
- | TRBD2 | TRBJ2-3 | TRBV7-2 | CASSLRAGGRADTQYF | TGTGCCAGCAGCTTACGAGCGGGGGGGCGGGCAGATACGCAGTATTTT
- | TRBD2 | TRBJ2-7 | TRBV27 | CASSLAGGFAYEQYF | TGTGCCAGCAGTTTAGCGGGAGGGTTCGCCTACGAGCAGTACTTC
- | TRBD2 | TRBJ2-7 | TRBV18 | CASSTPSGGLYEQYF | TGTGCCAGCTCAACCCCTAGCGGGGGGCTCTACGAGCAGTACTTC
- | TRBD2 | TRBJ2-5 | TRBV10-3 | CAISPEASGRAKETQYF | TGTGCCATTAGTCCGGAGGCTAGCGGGAGGGCAAAGGAGACCCAGTACTTC
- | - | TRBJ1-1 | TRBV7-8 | CASSSDSAEAFF | TGTGCCAGCAGCAGCGACAGTGCCGAAGCTTTCTTT
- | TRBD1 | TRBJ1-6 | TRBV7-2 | CASRVDRGHNSPLHF | TGTGCCAGCAGAGTGGACAGGGGACATAATTCACCCCTCCACTTT
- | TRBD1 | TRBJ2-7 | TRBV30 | CATNRDRRNYEQYF | TGTGCTACCAACCGGGACAGAAGGAACTACGAGCAGTACTTC
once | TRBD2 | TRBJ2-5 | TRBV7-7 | CASSQGGGRGETQYF | TGTGCCAGCAGCCAAGGTGGAGGGCGGGGGGAGACCCAGTACTTC
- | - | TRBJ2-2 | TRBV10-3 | CAISEGTENTGELFF | TGTGCCATCAGTGAGGGTACAGAGAACACCGGGGAGCTGTTTTTT
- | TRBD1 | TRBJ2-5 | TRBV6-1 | CASTPRTGGETQYF | TGTGCCAGCACCCCCCGGACAGGGGGGGAGACCCAGTACTTC
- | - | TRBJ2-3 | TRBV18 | CASSPGASTDTQYF | TGTGCCAGCTCCCCGGGAGCTAGCACAGATACGCAGTATTTT
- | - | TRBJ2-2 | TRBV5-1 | CASSSGTTNTGELFF | TGCGCCAGCAGCAGCGGGACAACGAACACCGGGGAGCTGTTTTTT
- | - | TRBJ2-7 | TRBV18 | CASSPAHNYEQYF | TGTGCCAGCTCACCGGCCCATAACTACGAGCAGTACTTC
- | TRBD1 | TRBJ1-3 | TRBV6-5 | CASSYSRDSSGNTIYF | TGTGCCAGCAGTTACTCGAGGGACAGCTCTGGAAACACCATATATTTT